The source of this T cell receptor (beta chain) is a study of blood T cells in healthy people across ages. The CDR3 covers 20 residues. Trimming removed 0 bases at V and 2 bases at J, with 23 bases between. This clonotype has ten or more counts. What it binds is not known. The authors ran a second PCR of roughly 6 to 12 cycles using a sample-barcoded 5' primer and a J-beta primer mix. Each TCR beta cDNA got a 12-nucleotide random molecular identifier. Each CDR3 protein is one row after TCRdb ran MiXCR on the 5' RACE reads. The repertoire includes 1.5 million to 2 million distinct CDR3 sequences, roughly 28% of them detected once, and roughly 8% sits in the top ten. Study findings and constraints: Observed TCR beta diversity per million T cells went down as age went up. This fall followed a roughly linear course with age. Naive CD4+ cell counts and diversity both ran higher in long-lived than in aged donors.

The rearrangement joins TRBV6-7 to TRBJ1-5; tentatively, D is TRBD1 (6 bases). TRBV6-7 is noted as an ORF with a role that remains uncertain. The TCR sequence derives from a woman in her 30s in good health. The sample taken for sequencing was blood. CDR3 sequence reads: CASSYSNPQGPGLCNQPQHF. The CDR3 DNA reads TGTGCCAGCAGTTACTCAAATCCACAGGGCCCCGGGTTATGCAATCAGCCCCAGCATTTT.